Listed below are T cell receptor beta chains from one sample, sequenced in a study of somatic mutations in cytotoxic T cells in rheumatoid arthritis. Sequencing used immunoSEQ multiplex PCR; TCRdb keeps in-frame clones, though not all of them. The table includes about 12,000 clones, 70% to 85% detected once. Sequencing was performed on CD8+ T cells sorted from blood. These receptors were taken from a middle-aged woman in good health. Each CDR3 is given with its conserved first and last residue. The D gene is left open where the match is weak. Some rows have no size entry. The others give once, few or many, or a class for an expanded clone.

v_call	j_call	cdr3_length	d_call	clone_size	cdr3_nt	cdr3_aa
TRBV5-1	TRBJ2-7	13	NA	few	TGCGCCAGCAGCTTGGAGGGTATCTACGAGCAGTACTTC	CASSLEGIYEQYF
TRBV11-2	TRBJ2-3	12	NA	few	TGTGCCAGCAGCCCTAGCCGAGATACGCAGTATTTT	CASSPSRDTQYF
TRBV27	TRBJ1-4	16	NA	NA	TGTGCCAGCAGTTCGGCGCAGGGGTCAACTAATGAAAAACTGTTTTTT	CASSSAQGSTNEKLFF
TRBV19	TRBJ2-1	14	NA	NA	TGTGCCAGTAGTATAAGCGGACAGTACAATGAGCAGTTCTTC	CASSISGQYNEQFF
TRBV4-1	TRBJ2-2	13	NA	NA	TGCGCCAGCAGCCAAGATTCCGAGGGGGAGCTGTTTTTT	CASSQDSEGELFF
TRBV28	TRBJ1-1	14	NA	NA	TGTGCCAGCAGTTTGGGGACCGCGAACACTGAAGCTTTCTTT	CASSLGTANTEAFF
TRBV19	TRBJ1-5	14	NA	NA	TGTGCCAGTGAAAGGGGGTATAGGAATCAGCCCCAGCATTTT	CASERGYRNQPQHF
TRBV7-2	TRBJ2-7	15	TRBD1	NA	TGTGCCAGCAGCTTAGCGGACAGGGGCTCCTACGAGCAGTACTTC	CASSLADRGSYEQYF
TRBV27	TRBJ2-7	13	TRBD2	NA	TGTGCCAGCAGTGCCGGGAGGGCCTACGAGCAGTACTTC	CASSAGRAYEQYF
TRBV14	TRBJ2-3	15	NA	NA	TGTGCCAGCAGCCCAGGACTGCTAAGCACAGATACGCAGTATTTT	CASSPGLLSTDTQYF
TRBV2	TRBJ2-1	15	TRBD2	NA	TGTGCCAGCAGTGGCCCTAGCGGGGGGGCGACTGAGCAGTTCTTC	CASSGPSGGATEQFF
TRBV30	TRBJ1-2	13	TRBD1	once	TGTGCCTGGAGTGTACAGGGGCCCTATGGCTACACCTTC	CAWSVQGPYGYTF
TRBV2	TRBJ1-2	15	TRBD1	NA	TGTGCCAGCCGGGAACGGACAGGCTTTAACTATGGCTACACCTTC	CASRERTGFNYGYTF
TRBV27	TRBJ2-7	14	NA	NA	TGTGCCAGCAGACCCGGACAGACATGGAACGAGCAGTACTTC	CASRPGQTWNEQYF
TRBV7-3	TRBJ2-1	13	NA	NA	TGTGCCAGCAGCCCGCCGCCGGACCTGGAGCAGTTCTTC	CASSPPPDLEQFF
TRBV7-6	TRBJ2-3	19	TRBD2	NA	TGTGCCAGCAGCTCCCGACTAGCGGGGGGTCTTTCTAGCACAGATACGCAGTATTTT	CASSSRLAGGLSSTDTQYF
TRBV15	TRBJ1-1	14	NA	few	TGTGCCACCAGCAGAGGACCCGAGAACACTGAAGCTTTCTTT	CATSRGPENTEAFF
TRBV28	TRBJ2-1	16	TRBD2	NA	TGTGCCAGCAGTTCCCCCGCGGTAGCGGGGGCCAATGAGCAGTTCTTC	CASSSPAVAGANEQFF
TRBV27	TRBJ2-1	12	NA	few	TGTGCCAGCAGTTTCCTGCACAATGAGCAGTTCTTC	CASSFLHNEQFF
TRBV19	TRBJ1-2	15	NA	NA	TGTGCCAGTAGCTGGGACGGCCCGTCACCCCATGGCTACACCTTC	CASSWDGPSPHGYTF
TRBV11-2	TRBJ1-2	17	TRBD1	NA	TGTGCCAGCAGCTTAGACTTTGGACAGGGGCCTAACTATGGCTACACCTTC	CASSLDFGQGPNYGYTF
TRBV7-3	TRBJ2-3	15	TRBD2	large	TGTGCCAGCAGCCTGACTAGCGGGGAGACAGATACGCAGTATTTT	CASSLTSGETDTQYF
TRBV28	TRBJ1-2	13	NA	NA	TGTGCCAGCAGTTTCCAGGGTTTGCATGGCTACACCTTC	CASSFQGLHGYTF
TRBV6-5	TRBJ2-5	14	NA	NA	TGTGCCAGCAGTTACTCGATCCTCCAAGAGACCCAGTACTTC	CASSYSILQETQYF
TRBV2	TRBJ1-1	12	TRBD1	NA	TGTGCCAGCAGCGAAGCAGGGGGTTCAACTTTCTTT	CASSEAGGSTFF
TRBV6-1	TRBJ1-1	13	TRBD1	few	TGTGCCAGCACCGTGACAGGGAGCGCTGAAGCTTTCTTT	CASTVTGSAEAFF
TRBV23-1	TRBJ1-3	15	NA	NA	TGCGCCAGCCGGGGGGCCGTCGGTGTGGGAAACACCATATATTTT	CASRGAVGVGNTIYF
TRBV6-5	TRBJ1-2	15	TRBD1	NA	TGTGCCAGCAGAGAGACAGGGGAGGAGAGCTATGGCTACACCTTC	CASRETGEESYGYTF
TRBV5-1	TRBJ1-2	12	NA	few	TGCGCCAGCAGCCTCGGGACGGGTGGCTACACCTTC	CASSLGTGGYTF
TRBV2	TRBJ2-2	12	NA	NA	TGTGCCAGCAGTGATCAGGGAGGGGAGCTGTTTTTT	CASSDQGGELFF
TRBV9	TRBJ2-2	13	NA	NA	TGTGCCAGCAGCACCCCTGCGACCGGGGAGCTGTTTTTT	CASSTPATGELFF
TRBV6-5	TRBJ2-2	13	NA	NA	TGTGCCAGCAGGGTTGGGGGGCCCGGGGAGCTGTTTTTT	CASRVGGPGELFF
TRBV28	TRBJ1-3	17	TRBD1	NA	TGTGCCAGCAGTTACCGACAGGGGGCGAGCTCTGGAAACACCATATATTTT	CASSYRQGASSGNTIYF
TRBV2	TRBJ1-1	15	NA	NA	TGTGCCAGCAGTCCTCCTCGGGCCAGCTACACTGAAGCTTTCTTT	CASSPPRASYTEAFF
TRBV6-1	TRBJ1-4	14	NA	NA	TGTGCCAGCAGTGAAGCCGCAACTAATGAAAAACTGTTTTTT	CASSEAATNEKLFF
TRBV5-4	TRBJ1-6	15	TRBD1	NA	TGTGCCAGCAGCTACGGGACAGGGGGCGATTCACCCCTCCACTTT	CASSYGTGGDSPLHF
TRBV28	TRBJ2-5	16	TRBD2	NA	TGTGCCAGCAGTTTCCCAACTAGCGGGGATAAGGAGACCCAGTACTTC	CASSFPTSGDKETQYF
TRBV27	TRBJ1-1	13	NA	few	TGTGCCAGCAGTTTATCGGGGTTGACTGAAGCTTTCTTT	CASSLSGLTEAFF
TRBV6-1	TRBJ1-2	13	NA	NA	TGTGCCAGCAGTGAAGCGAGGCACTACGGCTACACCTTC	CASSEARHYGYTF
TRBV2	TRBJ2-7	17	TRBD2	few	TGTGCCAGCAGTGAAGGTCTAGCGGGTATGATCCCCTACGAGCAGTACTTC	CASSEGLAGMIPYEQYF
TRBV2	TRBJ2-7	16	NA	NA	TGTGCCAGCAGTCCCCTTCGGCAGGGGAGCTCCTACGAGCAGTACTTC	CASSPLRQGSSYEQYF
TRBV5-1	TRBJ2-1	15	TRBD2	NA	TGCGCCAGCAGCCGTGGGACTAGCGGGAATAATGAGCAGTTCTTC	CASSRGTSGNNEQFF
TRBV7-6	TRBJ2-1	17	NA	NA	TGTGCCAGCAGAAATCCTTTCGGCCAGGGCCCCTACAATGAGCAGTTCTTC	CASRNPFGQGPYNEQFF
TRBV19	TRBJ1-5	16	NA	once	TGTGCCAGTAGTATTTTGCCTCAGGGGAGCAATCAGCCCCAGCATTTT	CASSILPQGSNQPQHF
TRBV9	TRBJ2-1	18	TRBD2	NA	TGTGCCAGCAGCGTCTCTAGCGGGGCTACCCCTATATACAATGAGCAGTTCTTC	CASSVSSGATPIYNEQFF
TRBV10-1	TRBJ2-1	15	NA	NA	TGCGCCAGCAGTGACATCGTGAGCTCCTACAATGAGCAGTTCTTC	CASSDIVSSYNEQFF
TRBV6-1	TRBJ1-1	14	NA	NA	TGTGCCAGCAGTGGGGGTAGGGGATATACTGAAGCTTTCTTT	CASSGGRGYTEAFF
TRBV19	TRBJ1-1	13	NA	NA	TGTGCCAGTAGTAGGTGGGGGAACACTGAAGCTTTCTTT	CASSRWGNTEAFF
TRBV6-6	TRBJ1-1	12	TRBD1	NA	TGTGCCAGCAGTCCGGACAGGGCCGAAGCTTTCTTT	CASSPDRAEAFF
TRBV11-2	TRBJ2-1	12	NA	NA	TGTGCCAGCAGCCCTCAGGGAAATGAGCAGTTCTTC	CASSPQGNEQFF
TRBV23-1	TRBJ2-5	15	TRBD2	NA	TGCGCCAGCAGTCAATACCTAGCGGGAGGAGAGACCCAGTACTTC	CASSQYLAGGETQYF
TRBV18	TRBJ1-5	14	TRBD1	NA	TGTGCCAGCTCAGGGACAGGCATCAATCAGCCCCAGCATTTT	CASSGTGINQPQHF
TRBV28	TRBJ1-1	13	NA	NA	TGTGCCAGCAGTTTTGGAAGGAACACTGAAGCTTTCTTT	CASSFGRNTEAFF
TRBV4-1	TRBJ1-1	15	NA	NA	TGCGCCAGCAGCCCCCGTGGTGAGGTATGGACTGAAGCTTTCTTT	CASSPRGEVWTEAFF
TRBV7-3	TRBJ2-1	15	NA	NA	TGTGCCAGCAGCTTAGGGATGAGCTCCTACAATGAGCAGTTCTTC	CASSLGMSSYNEQFF
TRBV25-1	TRBJ2-2	18	NA	NA	TGTGCCAGCAGTGAATCGCTGTTTTGGACAGCGAACACCGGGGAGCTGTTTTTT	CASSESLFWTANTGELFF
TRBV7-9	TRBJ2-1	12	NA	NA	TGTGCCAGCAGCACTGGGACGGGGGAGCAGTTCTTC	CASSTGTGEQFF